This TCR beta chain emerged from a study of metastatic and nonmetastatic thyroid tumors. V gave up 9 bases and J gave up 4 bases, with 18 bases separating them. The CDR3 runs to 14 residues. In germline, CDR1 is MNHNS, CDR2 SASEGT. Each patient went into thyroid surgery without having received any treatment. TCRdb re-called the PCR reads through MiXCR. The repertoire includes 6,000 to 7,000 clones, under 40% of them detected once, and about two fifths sits in the top ten. Sequencing was carried out using adjacent normal tissue. This receptor was taken from a male donor with papillary thyroid cancer or a benign thyroid nodule (not recorded which). Some clones in this sample may be carry-over from other donors' samples. The V gene is TRBV6-1, the J gene TRBJ1-1; maybe TRBD1 (6 bases). In DNA, the CDR3 is TGTGCCAGGCCCCTAAAACAGGGACGCACTGAAGCTTTCTTT. Translation: CARPLKQGRTEAFF.